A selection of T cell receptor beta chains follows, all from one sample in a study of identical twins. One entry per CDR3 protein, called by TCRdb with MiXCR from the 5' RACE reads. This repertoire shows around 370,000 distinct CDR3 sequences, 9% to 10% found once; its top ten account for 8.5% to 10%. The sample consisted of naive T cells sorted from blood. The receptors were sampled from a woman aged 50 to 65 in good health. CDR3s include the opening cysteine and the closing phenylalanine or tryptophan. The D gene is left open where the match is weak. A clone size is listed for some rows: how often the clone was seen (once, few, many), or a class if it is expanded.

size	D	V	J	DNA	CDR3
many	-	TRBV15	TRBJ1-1	TGTGCCACCAGCAGAGATATGACCTTTACGTCTCGCACTGAAGCTTTCTTT	CATSRDMTFTSRTEAFF
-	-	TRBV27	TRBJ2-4	TGTGCCAGCAGTTTATCGGCGGGACCGGCCAAAAACATTCAGTACTTC	CASSLSAGPAKNIQYF
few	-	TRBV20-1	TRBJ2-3	TGCAGTGCTAGTGTCGGACTTGCGGGTCGCACAGATACGCAGTATTTT	CSASVGLAGRTDTQYF
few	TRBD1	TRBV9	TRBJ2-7	TGTGCCAGCAGCGTTACATCGGGACAGGGTCGTTTCGAGCAGTACTTC	CASSVTSGQGRFEQYF
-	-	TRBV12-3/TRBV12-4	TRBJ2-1	TGTGCCAGCAGTCCTAGGGGACGGCAGACGGGCAATGAGCAGTTCTTC	CASSPRGRQTGNEQFF
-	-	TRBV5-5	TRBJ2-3	TGTGCCAGCAGCCAGACCGGGACACCAAGCACAGATACGCAGTATTTT	CASSQTGTPSTDTQYF
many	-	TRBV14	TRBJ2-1	TGTGCCAGCAGCCCTCGGGTGACCGCCTACAATGAGCAGTTCTTC	CASSPRVTAYNEQFF
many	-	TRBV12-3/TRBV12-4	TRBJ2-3	TGTGCCAGCAGTGAAACGGCCCCATGGGGCACAGATACGCAGTATTTT	CASSETAPWGTDTQYF
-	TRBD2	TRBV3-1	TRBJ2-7	TGTGCCAGCAGCCCCCAACTCGGACTAGCGGGAGGGAGCGAGCAGTACTTC	CASSPQLGLAGGSEQYF
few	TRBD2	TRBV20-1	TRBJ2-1	TGCAGTGCAGGACTAGCGGGATGGAATGAGCAGTTCTTC	CSAGLAGWNEQFF
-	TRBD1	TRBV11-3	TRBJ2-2	TGTGCCAGCAGCCTCCGAGACTTGGACAGGGTGCGGACTGGCACCGGGGAGCTGTTTTTT	CASSLRDLDRVRTGTGELFF
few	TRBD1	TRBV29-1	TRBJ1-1	TGCAGCGTTGAAAATGGACAGGGGACCAGCATGAACACTGAAGCTTTCTTT	CSVENGQGTSMNTEAFF
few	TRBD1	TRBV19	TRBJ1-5	TGTGCCAGGGACAGGGGGCCGGATAGCAATCAGCCCCAGCATTTT	CARDRGPDSNQPQHF
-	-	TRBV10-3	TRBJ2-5	TGTGCCATCAGTGGCGGGTACCAAGAGACCCAGTACTTC	CAISGGYQETQYF
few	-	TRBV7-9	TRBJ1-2	TGTGCCAGCAGCTCCAGCCGGGGCGCGGATGGCTACACCTTC	CASSSSRGADGYTF
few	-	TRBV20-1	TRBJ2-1	TGCAGTGCTAGAGTTGCTCAAGTCAATGAGCAGTTCTTC	CSARVAQVNEQFF
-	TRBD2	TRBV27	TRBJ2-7	TGTGCCAGCAGTTTCCGGGGGACTAGCGGGCCCAGCTACGAGCAGTACTTC	CASSFRGTSGPSYEQYF
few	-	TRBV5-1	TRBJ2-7	TGCGCCAGCAGCTTGGCCCCAGGGAACTTCTACGAGCAGTACTTC	CASSLAPGNFYEQYF
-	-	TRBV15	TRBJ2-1	TGTGCCACCAGCGGTACCCAGGAGAGCTCCTACAATGAGCAGTTCTTC	CATSGTQESSYNEQFF
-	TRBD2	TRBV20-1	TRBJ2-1	TGCAGTGACTCAGGACTAGCGGACAATGAGCAGTTCTTC	CSDSGLADNEQFF
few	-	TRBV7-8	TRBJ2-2	TGTGCCAGCAGCTCCGGGGTTATCACCGGGGAGCTGTTTTTT	CASSSGVITGELFF
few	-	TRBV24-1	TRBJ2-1	TGTGCCACCAGTGATCCCCCCAGAGACAATGAGCAGTTCTTC	CATSDPPRDNEQFF
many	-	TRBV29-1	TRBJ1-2	TGCAGCGTTGAGTTCCCGGGAGAGAGCGGCTACACCTTC	CSVEFPGESGYTF
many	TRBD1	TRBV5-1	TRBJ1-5	TGCGCCAGCAGCTTGGGGACAGGGGTCTATCAGCCCCAGCATTTT	CASSLGTGVYQPQHF
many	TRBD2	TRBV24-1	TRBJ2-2	TGTGCCATCGCTAGCGGGAACGTCGGGGAGCTGTTTTTT	CAIASGNVGELFF
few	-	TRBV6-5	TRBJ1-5	TGTGCCAGCAGTTCGGGGGAAAATCAGCCCCAGCATTTT	CASSSGENQPQHF
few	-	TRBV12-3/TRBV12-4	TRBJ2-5	TGTGCCAGCAGTTTTGTTAGGGGGGAGACCCAGTACTTC	CASSFVRGETQYF
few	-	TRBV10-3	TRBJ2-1	TGTGCCATCACAACTGACTACAATGAGCAGTTCTTC	CAITTDYNEQFF
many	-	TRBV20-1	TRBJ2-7	TGCAGTGCTAGCCTTAGCGCCACTTCCTACGAGCAGTACTTC	CSASLSATSYEQYF
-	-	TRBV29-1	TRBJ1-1	TGCAGCGTCTCTAAAGGGAACACTGAAGCTTTCTTT	CSVSKGNTEAFF
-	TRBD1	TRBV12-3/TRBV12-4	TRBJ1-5	TGTGCCAGCAGTGGGGGACAGGGGGATAATCAGCCCCAGCATTTT	CASSGGQGDNQPQHF
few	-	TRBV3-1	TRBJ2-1	TGTGCCAGCAGCCAAGACGATAGAACCAATGAGCAGTTCTTC	CASSQDDRTNEQFF
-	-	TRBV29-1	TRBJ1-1	TGCAGCGCCCAGTCGGCGGCAGGGGACACTGACGCTTTCTTT	CSAQSAAGDTDAFF
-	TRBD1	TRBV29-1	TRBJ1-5	TGCAGCGCTCTTATGGACAGGGGAGATAAGCCCCAGCATTTT	CSALMDRGDKPQHF
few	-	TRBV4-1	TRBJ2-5	TGCGCCAGCAGCCAAGCTCTTCATGAGACCCAGTACTTC	CASSQALHETQYF
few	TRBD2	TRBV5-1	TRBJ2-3	TGCGCCAGCAGCGAGGGACTAGCGGGAGTTGCGCAGTATTTT	CASSEGLAGVAQYF
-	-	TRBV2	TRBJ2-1	TGTGCCGGAGGCGGACACTACAATGAGCAGTTCTTC	CAGGGHYNEQFF
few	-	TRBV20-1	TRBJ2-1	TGCAGTGCGAGAGGTCGCGGGGTCAATGAGCAGTTCTTC	CSARGRGVNEQFF
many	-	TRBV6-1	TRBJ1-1	TGTGCCAGCAGTGAAGTGGGGGGCGGCACTGAAGCTTTCTTT	CASSEVGGGTEAFF
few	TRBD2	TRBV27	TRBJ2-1	TGTGCCAGCAACTCGCACCTTAGCGGGACTGGGTACAGGGAGCAGTTCTTC	CASNSHLSGTGYREQFF
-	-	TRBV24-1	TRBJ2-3	TGTGCCACCAGCGAAGCAGATACGCAGTATTTT	CATSEADTQYF
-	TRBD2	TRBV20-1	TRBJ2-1	TGCAGTGCTAGAGATCCTAGCGGGAGTTCTGATAATGAGCAGTTCTTC	CSARDPSGSSDNEQFF